The sequence of this T cell receptor beta chain was determined in a study of shared clonotypes between healthy human individuals. Study-wide results and limits: Between a few donors, naive CD4 clonotypes were shared at a level of approximately 5%. A limitation of the genetic and exposure-history diversity represented arose from few donors.

Clones were read by immunoSEQ multiplex PCR, and TCRdb kept only the in-frame ones, dropping some. This table has about 2.4 million clones, roughly 93% appearing once. V lost 6 bases and J lost 4, with 10 bases in between. The CDR3 is made up of 13 amino acids. CDR1 and CDR2 (germline): MNHNY, SVGAGI (reference sequence). Investigators divided CD4+ cells into CD45RA+ naive and CD45RA-negative memory subsets. In regard to this clone: Its antigen is as yet unknown.

The sequence came from a man between 18 and 29 years old in good health. Some clones in this sample may be carry-over from other donors' samples. This sequence joins TRBV6-6 and TRBJ1-3, with D unclear. The sample was naive CD4+ T cells from PBMCs. Subset denoted: CD45RA+ positively selected. CDR3 nucleotide sequence: TGTGCCAGCAGCCCTTCTGAAGGAAACACCATATATTTT. Translating it yields CASSPSEGNTIYF.